Following are 20 T cell receptor beta chains from one sample sequenced in a study of CD8+ T cells in alopecia areata listed by TCRdb under 2018. According to the study, the label for this sample's time point signals: baseline before oral tofacitinib. Library creation used the immunoSEQ multiplex PCR assay. For TCR sequencing, RNA was extracted from every sample and reverse transcribed into cDNA to serve as template. What TCRdb holds here is the immuneACCESS table cut down to in-frame rearrangements. Part of the clones is not present; checked against another copy, under half of the missing clones reflect an unresolved V gene, and the others are unexplained. The sample has 150,000 or so clones on record, around 87% of them singletons. The ten largest account for about 15% of the sample. The source was CD8+ T cells sorted from blood, collected at week 0. These receptors all come from a human donor with alopecia areata.

In the case of this clone: Germline and junction disagree at one end, which may indicate a read error. The V gene is TRBV7-9, the J gene TRBJ1-1; TRBD1 matches at 7 bases. CDR3 length equals 14 residues. Germline values: CDR1 SEHNR, CDR2 FQNEAQ (reference sequence). The CDR3 protein is CAGSPTGMNTEAFF. The DNA of the CDR3 is TGTGCCGGCAGCCCGACAGGGATGAACACTGAAGCTTTCTTT.

V usage is TRBV9 and J usage is TRBJ2-7; D is unclear. The CDR3 loop spans 12 amino acids. V gave up 3 bases and J gave up 4 bases, with 8 bases separating them. Germline V gives CDR1 SGDLS, CDR2 YYNGEE. Written as DNA, the CDR3 is TGTGCCAGCAGCGGGGATGGGTACGAGCAGTACTTC. It yields the protein CASSGDGYEQYF.

V gene TRBV6-5 combines with J gene TRBJ2-7; the D is unclear. The CDR3 length is 11 residues. The V end lost 8 bases, the J end lost 7 bases, and 12 bases lay between the germline ends. CDR1 and CDR2 (germline): MNHEY, SVGAGI. Here the CDR3 DNA reads TGTGCCAGCGGTTCGGAACGGGAGCAGTACTTC. Its translation is CASGSEREQYF.

The chain links TRBV19 to TRBJ1-2; the D is unclear. This CDR3 contains 14 residues. Germline V lookup: CDR1 LNHDA, CDR2 SQIVND (reference sequence). V was pared by 5 bases and J by 3 bases, with 13 bases between. The DNA of the CDR3 is TGTGCCAGTAGTTCGGCGCCCCAGGACTATGGCTACACCTTC. It translates to CASSSAPQDYGYTF.

The chain links TRBV19 to TRBJ2-5, with 8 bases aligning to TRBD2. CDR1 and CDR2 from the germline V gene are LNHDA and SQIVND (reference sequence). The CDR3 is 17 residues long. After removal of 5 bases from V and 4 bases from J, the junction contained 15 bases not matched to a gene. CDR3 sequence reads: CASSQGRSGSPRETQYF. CDR3 sequence (DNA): TGTGCCAGTAGTCAGGGGAGGAGCGGGAGCCCGAGAGAGACCCAGTACTTC.

The chain links TRBV29-1 to TRBJ2-7; perhaps TRBD1 as D (6 bases). CDR3 length: 13 residues. Germline V gene lookup returns CDR1 SQVTM and CDR2 ANQGSEA. The V end was cut by 5 bases, the J end by 2 bases, with 13 bases between. The CDR3 DNA reads TGCAGCGTTATACTGGCAGGGGCCTACGAGCAGTACTTC. Amino acids: CSVILAGAYEQYF.

V and J are TRBV29-1 and TRBJ2-1, with D perhaps being TRBD1 or TRBD2 (5 bases each). CDR3 size: 15 residues. The V gene lost 1 base and the J gene lost 10 bases, with 20 bases spanning the gap. Germline V gene data show CDR1 as SQVTM and CDR2 as ANQGSEA. CDR3 residues: CSVEGGPIGTGEQFF. CDR3 nucleotide sequence: TGCAGCGTTGAAGGGGGCCCTATCGGGACGGGAGAGCAGTTCTTC.

The CDR3, as DNA: TGTGCCAGCAGCTTAGTAACTAGCGGACCTCTCTACGAGCAGTACTTC. It yields the protein CASSLVTSGPLYEQYF. The chain combines TRBV11-2 with TRBJ2-7, with 8 bases matching TRBD2. This CDR3 spans 16 amino acids. Germline V gene lookup returns CDR1 SGHAT and CDR2 FQNNGV. The junction had 8 bases not matched to a gene; V was cut back by 1 base and J by 3 bases.

The chain employs TRBV5-1 and TRBJ2-3; D may correspond to TRBD1 or TRBD2 (5 bases each). Germline loops: CDR1 SGHRS, CDR2 YFSETQ. V dropped 4 bases and J dropped 2 bases, with 11 bases sitting between them. This CDR3 is built from 14 residues. The CDR3 region has the DNA TGCGCCAGCAGCGGGACCCCGGTCACAGATACGCAGTATTTT. Protein: CASSGTPVTDTQYF.

The chain uses TRBV5-6 and TRBJ2-2, with 8 bases identical to TRBD2. The trim removed 4 bases at V and 6 bases at J, leaving 5 bases unmatched. This CDR3 region has 14 residues. Germline CDR1 reads SGHDT; CDR2 reads YYEEEE. The CDR3 reads CASSEVLAAGELFF. The CDR3 coding sequence is TGTGCCAGCAGCGAAGTACTAGCGGCCGGGGAGCTGTTTTTT.

The chain has TRBV27 and TRBJ2-7; a possible D gene is TRBD1 (5 bases). The germline V gene has CDR1 MNHEY and CDR2 SMNVEV (reference sequence). This CDR3 spans 14 amino acids. The V and J ends lost 5 bases and 5 bases respectively, with 16 bases between them. CDR3 sequence: CASSAQGLRNEQYF. The CDR3 DNA reads as TGTGCCAGCAGTGCGCAGGGTTTAAGGAACGAGCAGTACTTC.

J is TRBJ2-4 and V is TRBV2; maybe TRBD2 (5 bases). V was clipped by 6 bases and J by 2 bases, with 17 bases between them. Germline CDR1 reads SNHLY; CDR2 reads FYNNEI. There are 16 residues in the CDR3. CDR3 protein: CASREVGGKTKNIQYF. The CDR3 DNA reads as TGTGCCAGCAGGGAGGTAGGAGGCAAGACCAAAAACATTCAGTACTTC.

V gene TRBV27 combines with J gene TRBJ2-7, with 8 positions matching TRBD1. There are 16 residues in the CDR3. The J segment lost 5 bases and the V segment lost 5 bases, leaving 14 bases of the junction unmatched. CDR1 and CDR2 from the germline V gene are MNHEY and SMNVEV (reference sequence). The CDR3: CASSLVKSGTGHEQYF. In DNA, the CDR3 is TGTGCCAGCAGTCTGGTAAAATCCGGGACAGGCCACGAGCAGTACTTC.

About this clone itself: At one end, the junction sequence differs from germline, possibly due to a read error. The V gene is TRBV5-1, the J gene TRBJ1-2; 7 bases map to TRBD1. CDR1 is SGHRS, CDR2 YFSETQ, per germline. The CDR3 has 16 amino acids. Here the CDR3 DNA reads TGCGCCAGCAGCTTGAAATTCTCGACAGGGTCGGAAGGCTGCACCTTC. Translating gives CASSLKFSTGSEGCTF.

V and J are TRBV7-9 and TRBJ1-4, with a possible D match to TRBD1 (6 bases). Looked up from germline, CDR1 is SEHNR and CDR2 is FQNEAQ (reference sequence). With 1 base removed from V and 7 bases from J, the gap between germline ends came to 10 bases. The CDR3 runs to 14 residues. CDR3 DNA sequence: TGTGCCAGCAGCTTAGGAGGGGGAGCTGAAAAACTGTTTTTT. It codes for CASSLGGGAEKLFF. Looking up the rest from reference TRBV7-9 and TRBJ1-4 gives the full variable domain: DTGVSQNPRHKITKRGQNVTFRCDPISEHNRLYWYRQTLGQGPEFLTYFQNEAQLEKSRLLSDRFSAERPKGSFSTLEIQRTEQGDSAMYLCASSLGGGAEKLFFGSGTQLSVL.

The rearrangement links TRBV7-9 to TRBJ2-7; D possibly corresponds to TRBD2 (6 bases). This CDR3 has 12 residues. Germline assignment: CDR1 SEHNR and CDR2 FQNEAQ (reference sequence). Between the trimmed V and J ends, which lost 5 bases and 6 bases, there was a span of 11 bases. The CDR3 DNA reads as TGTGCCAGCAGCCCGGGGACTCTCGAGCAGTACTTC. Residues: CASSPGTLEQYF.

The chain links TRBV19 to TRBJ2-7, with 8 bases that match TRBD1. The CDR3 consists of 12 residues. The germline CDR1 and CDR2 sequences are LNHDA and SQIVND (reference sequence). Trimming took 9 bases from V and 5 from J; bases not matched to a gene: 6. The CDR3 DNA reads as TGTGCCAGCGGACAGGGATCCAACGAGCAGTACTTC. It is translated as CASGQGSNEQYF.

This chain uses TRBV5-1 with TRBJ2-5; D gene unclear. The J call may not be correct, given that the DNA end is closer to TRBJ2-7. The CDR3 covers 12 residues. Germline-derived CDR1 and CDR2 are SGHRS and YFSETQ. The DNA for the CDR3 is TGCGCCAGCAGCTTGGCCCCTTACGAGCAGTACTTC. Its protein is CASSLAPYEQYF.

The rearrangement joins TRBV9 to TRBJ1-1; D is undetermined. The germline gives CDR1 SGDLS, CDR2 YYNGEE. Trimming cost V 1 base and J 6 bases, with 4 bases left between them. This CDR3 has 11 amino acids. CDR3 sequence reads: CASSVRSEAFF. The CDR3 DNA follows: TGTGCCAGCAGCGTACGGTCTGAAGCTTTCTTT.

The chain joins TRBV1 to TRBJ2-7; the DNA was not used to check the table's D call, TRBD1. TRBV1 constitutes a pseudogene. This CDR3 region has 13 residues. DNA of the CDR3: TGCACCAGCAGCCTCAACAGGGACCACGAGCAGTACTTC. It translates to CTSSLNRDHEQYF.